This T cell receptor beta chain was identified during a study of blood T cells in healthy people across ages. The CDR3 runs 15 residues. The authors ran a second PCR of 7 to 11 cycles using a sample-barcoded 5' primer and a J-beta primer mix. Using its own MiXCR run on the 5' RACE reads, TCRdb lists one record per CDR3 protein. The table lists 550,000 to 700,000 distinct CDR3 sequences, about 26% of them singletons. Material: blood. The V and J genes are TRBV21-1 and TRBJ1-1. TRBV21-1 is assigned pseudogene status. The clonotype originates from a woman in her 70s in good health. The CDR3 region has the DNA TGTGCCAGCAGCAAAGAGGCAATTTGCGGCACTGAAGCTTTCTTT. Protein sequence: CASSKEAICGTEAFF.